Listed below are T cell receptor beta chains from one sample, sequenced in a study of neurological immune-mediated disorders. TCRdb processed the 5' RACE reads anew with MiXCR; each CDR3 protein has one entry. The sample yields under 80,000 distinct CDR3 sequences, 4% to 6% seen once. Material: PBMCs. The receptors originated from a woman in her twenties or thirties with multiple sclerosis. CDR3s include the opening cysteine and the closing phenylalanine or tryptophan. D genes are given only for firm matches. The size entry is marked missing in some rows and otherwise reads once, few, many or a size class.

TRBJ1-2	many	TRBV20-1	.	CSARGGSGYTF	TGCAGTGCTAGAGGGGGTTCTGGCTACACCTTC
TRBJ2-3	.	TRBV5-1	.	CASSGGAGPTTDTQYF	TGCGCCAGCAGCGGTGGGGCGGGCCCGACCACAGATACGCAGTATTTT
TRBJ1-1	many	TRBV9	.	CASSVTVSTEAFF	TGTGCCAGCAGCGTGACAGTTTCCACTGAAGCTTTCTTT
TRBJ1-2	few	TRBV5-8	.	CASSYWTAKANYGYTF	TGTGCCAGCAGCTATTGGACGGCGAAAGCTAACTATGGCTACACCTTC
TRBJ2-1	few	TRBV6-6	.	CASSYIAESYNEQFF	TGTGCCAGCAGTTACATAGCGGAATCCTACAATGAGCAGTTCTTC
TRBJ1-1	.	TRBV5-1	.	CASSLAGYTNTEAFF	TGCGCCAGCAGCTTGGCGGGCTACACGAACACTGAAGCTTTCTTT
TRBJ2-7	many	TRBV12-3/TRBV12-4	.	CASRKGLDEQYF	TGTGCCAGCAGAAAGGGACTCGACGAGCAGTACTTC
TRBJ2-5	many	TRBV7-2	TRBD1	CASSLEGTGYGETQYF	TGTGCCAGCAGCTTAGAAGGGACAGGTTACGGGGAGACCCAGTACTTC
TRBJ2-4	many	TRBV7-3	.	CASSPNQGGVNIQYF	TGTGCCAGCAGCCCAAATCAGGGGGGCGTAAACATTCAGTACTTC
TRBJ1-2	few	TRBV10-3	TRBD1	CAIRTGGTGGYTF	TGTGCCATCAGGACGGGAGGGACAGGTGGCTACACCTTC
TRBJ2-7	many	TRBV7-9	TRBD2	CASSSRGGPDADEQYF	TGTGCCAGCAGCTCGCGGGGAGGGCCGGACGCCGACGAGCAGTACTTC
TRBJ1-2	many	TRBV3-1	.	CASSQGQQYYGYTF	TGTGCCAGCAGCCAAGGACAGCAATACTATGGCTACACCTTC